This T cell receptor (beta chain) was captured in a study of cytomegalovirus exposure and HLA in healthy donors. Study outcomes and limitations: It was shown in a later analysis that HLA-associated TCR beta chains were more clonally expanded than other, equally common chains.

With respect to this clone: Its antigen is undetermined.

The study ran its PCR with 60 Vbeta and 13 Jbeta primers. Only in-frame clones appear in the TCRdb table, and some are missing; sequencing was by immunoSEQ multiplex PCR. The sample lists roughly 150,000 clones, roughly 79% occurring once. J gave up 7 bases and V 7 bases, and 6 bases lay outside the gene matches. The germline CDR1 and CDR2 sequences are MNHEY and SVGAGI. CDR3 length equals 14 residues. The chain is built from TRBV6-5 and TRBJ2-1; 11 bases fit TRBD1. The clonotype was recovered from a man aged 35 to 55 in good health and CMV-seronegative. The sample consisted of PBMCs. The CDR3 is CASKGQGASNEQFF. The CDR3 DNA is TGTGCCAGCAAAGGACAGGGGGCAAGTAATGAGCAGTTCTTC.